Presented here are 14 T cell receptor beta chains from one specimen sequenced in a study of T cell responses to AZD1222 COVID-19 vaccine. Clones were read by immunoSEQ multiplex PCR, and TCRdb kept only the in-frame ones, dropping some. The repertoire includes some 110,000 clones, approximately 86% of them detected once, and approximately 10% sits in the top ten. Here the sequenced sample was peripheral blood, taken on day 0 of AZD1222 vaccination. The origin of the receptors is an adult in good health.

The chain has TRBV4-3 and TRBJ2-7; either TRBD1 or TRBD2 may fit D (5 bases each). The germline V and J ends were trimmed by 0 bases and 6 bases, with 18 bases remaining between them. This CDR3 is 16 amino acids long. Germline assignment: CDR1 LGHNA and CDR2 YSLEER. The CDR3 spells CASSQESGTTPGEQYF. DNA of the CDR3: TGCGCCAGCAGCCAAGAATCAGGGACCACGCCTGGCGAGCAGTACTTC.

The chain joins TRBV7-9 to TRBJ2-6; maybe TRBD2 (6 bases). CDR3 length: 16 amino acids. V gave up 5 bases and J gave up 1 base, with 12 bases separating them. Germline CDR1 and CDR2: SEHNR and FQNEAQ (reference sequence). CDR3 protein: CASSPTGRSGANVLTF. The CDR3, as DNA: TGTGCCAGCAGCCCGACGGGGAGGTCTGGGGCCAACGTCCTGACTTTC.

V and J are TRBV7-2 and TRBJ1-4; no clear D gene. This CDR3 is built from 13 residues. Trimming pared 6 bases from V and 4 bases from J, leaving 9 bases between. Germline CDR1 SGHTA, CDR2 FQGNSA. CDR3 coding DNA: TGTGCCAGCAGTTCACAGATTAATGAAAAACTGTTTTTT. Its translation: CASSSQINEKLFF.

The chain employs TRBV6-1 and TRBJ2-7; tentatively, D is TRBD2 (7 bases). CDR3 length: 14 amino acids. Trimming took off 3 bases at V and 2 bases at J, with 11 bases between the two ends. CDR1 MNHNS and CDR2 SASEGT come from the germline V gene. CDR3 region: CASSEGGATYEQYF. The CDR3 DNA sequence: TGTGCCAGCAGTGAGGGGGGGGCTACCTACGAGCAGTACTTC.

This sequence joins TRBV7-9 and TRBJ1-1, with D unresolved. V lost 5 bases, J lost 1 base, and 17 bases lay in between. CDR1 SEHNR and CDR2 FQNEAQ come from the germline V gene (reference sequence). The CDR3 is 16 amino acids. CDR3 loop: CASSGRLGGGNTEAFF. As DNA, the CDR3 is TGTGCCAGCAGCGGCCGCCTAGGTGGTGGGAACACTGAAGCTTTCTTT.

This sequence joins TRBV6-5 and TRBJ1-2; 8 bases are a match to TRBD1. This CDR3 has 15 residues. The germline CDR1 and CDR2 sequences are MNHEY and SVGAGI. V shed 4 bases and J 4 bases; nucleotides not matched to a gene: 8. The CDR3 coding sequence is TGTGCCAGCAGTTCCGGGACAGGAGGGTTCTATGGCTACACCTTC. It translates to CASSSGTGGFYGYTF.

V usage is TRBV11-1 and J usage is TRBJ1-1; TRBD1 aligns across 11 bases. V dropped 4 bases and J dropped 4; count of bases not matched to a gene: 2. CDR1 is SGHAT and CDR2 is FQDESV in the germline V gene (reference sequence). The length of the CDR3 is 14 residues. CDR3 loop: CASSSGTGGTEAFF. CDR3 coding DNA: TGTGCCAGCAGCTCCGGGACAGGGGGCACTGAAGCTTTCTTT.

This clone was detected only once. J is TRBJ2-2 and V is TRBV18, with 9 nucleotides matching TRBD2. V dropped 0 bases and J dropped 5; count of bases not matched to a gene: 7. CDR1 and CDR2 from the germline V gene are KGHSH and LQKENI. This CDR3 is 17 amino acids long. CDR3 nucleotide sequence: TGTGCCAGCTCACCACCGGTTAGCGGGAGTTTAACCGGGGAGCTGTTTTTT. Residues: CASSPPVSGSLTGELFF.

The chain couples TRBV18 to TRBJ2-7; possibly TRBD1 for D (6 bases). Germline-derived CDR1 and CDR2 are KGHSH and LQKENI. The CDR3 consists of 13 residues. The ends were cut back, 5 bases at V and 4 bases at J, with 12 bases in the middle. CDR3 in amino acids: CASSYEGVYEQYF. The CDR3 DNA sequence: TGTGCCAGCTCATACGAGGGGGTTTACGAGCAGTACTTC.

The genes are TRBV2 and TRBJ2-5; D gene uncertain. Trimming left V 0 bases short and J 2 bases short, with 10 bases between. Germline-derived CDR1 and CDR2 are SNHLY and FYNNEI. CDR3 length: 15 residues. The CDR3 region has the DNA TGTGCCAGCAGTGAAGCGAGGACGGCTCAAGAGACCCAGTACTTC. Amino acids: CASSEARTAQETQYF.

This chain uses TRBV6-2 or TRBV6-3 with TRBJ1-2, with 10 bases aligning to TRBD1. From germline, CDR1 is MNHEY and CDR2 SVGEGT. V shed 5 bases, J shed 4 bases, and the junction held 16 bases outside the gene matches. The CDR3 runs to 18 residues. CDR3 sequence reads: CASSLFEPGQGFRYGYTF. As DNA, the CDR3 is TGTGCCAGCAGTCTCTTTGAACCGGGACAGGGGTTCCGCTATGGCTACACCTTC.

This rearrangement joins TRBV28 to TRBJ2-7; possible D gene TRBD1, 6 bases. V was shortened by 3 bases and J by 1 base, with 13 bases between the two germline ends. This CDR3 contains 15 residues. Germline V gene data show CDR1 as MDHEN and CDR2 as SYDVKM. The DNA for the CDR3 is TGTGCCAGCAGTTTCAAGGGACATCCATCCTACGAGCAGTACTTC. Translating gives CASSFKGHPSYEQYF.

The chain has TRBV2 and TRBJ1-2; D uncertain. Between the trimmed V and J ends, which lost 6 bases and 3 bases, there was a span of 11 bases. The CDR3 runs to 13 residues. Per germline, CDR1 SNHLY and CDR2 FYNNEI. This CDR3 is CASRVGGYYGYTF. CDR3 in DNA: TGTGCCAGCAGAGTCGGCGGATACTATGGCTACACCTTC.

This clone showed up just a few times. J is TRBJ2-7 and V is TRBV5-4, with TRBD1 identical over 7 bases. V was clipped by 4 bases and J by 7 bases; unmatched bases: 14. Per germline, CDR1 SGHNT and CDR2 YYREEE (reference sequence). This CDR3 spans 15 amino acids. Written as DNA, the CDR3 is TGTGCCAGCAGCACCCTCCGACAGGGCTCCCGGGAGCAGTACTTC. Translation gives CASSTLRQGSREQYF.